This TCR beta chain was sequenced for a study of blood T cell repertoires in COVID-19. This clone is a singleton in its sample. The CDR3 spans 15 residues. V shed 6 bases, J shed 5 bases, and the junction held 6 bases outside the gene matches. The V gene's germline CDR1 is KGHDR and CDR2 SFDVKD. Generated by immunoSEQ multiplex PCR, the TCRdb table keeps only in-frame clones and is missing some. In the table there are approximately 150,000 clones, just over 85% of which are singletons. This sequence joins TRBV24-1 and TRBJ2-1; 10 positions match TRBD2. The sequence derives from a man aged 65 to 85 with acute or convalescent COVID-19. Sequencing input: peripheral blood. The CDR3 spells CATSSGLAWHNEQFF. The CDR3 DNA is TGTGCCACCAGTTCGGGACTAGCGTGGCACAATGAGCAGTTCTTC.